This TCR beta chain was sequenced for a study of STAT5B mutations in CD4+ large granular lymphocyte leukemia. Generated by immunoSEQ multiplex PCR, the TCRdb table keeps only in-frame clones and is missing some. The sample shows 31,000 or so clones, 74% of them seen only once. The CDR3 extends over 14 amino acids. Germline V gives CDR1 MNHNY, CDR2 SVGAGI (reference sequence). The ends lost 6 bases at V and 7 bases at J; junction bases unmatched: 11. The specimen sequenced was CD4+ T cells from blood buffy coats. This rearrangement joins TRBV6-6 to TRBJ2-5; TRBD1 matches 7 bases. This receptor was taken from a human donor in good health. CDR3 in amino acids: CASSQGQWLPTQYF. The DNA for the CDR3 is TGTGCCAGCAGCCAGGGACAGTGGCTACCGACCCAGTACTTC.